The subject of this entry is one T cell receptor beta chain. The CDR3 length is 14 residues. The record originates from a study of T cell changes during pregnancy in multiple sclerosis. Assay: immunoSEQ multiplex PCR; the TCRdb copy retains only in-frame clones and omits some. The sample includes tens of thousands of clones, roughly 90% of them seen just once. This sequence was found in a female donor with multiple sclerosis, enrolled in a pregnancy study. The starting material was peripheral blood, obtained in the third trimester of pregnancy. J is TRBJ2-2 and V is TRBV21-1; no check of the table's D call, TRBD1, against the DNA was made. TRBV21-1 has pseudogene status. CDR3 coding DNA: TGTGCCAGCAGAAATTCAGGGCACACCGGGGAGCTGTTTTTT. Protein sequence: CASRNSGHTGELFF.